Listed here is a single TCR beta chain. Its antigen is as yet unknown. This sample was taken from a study of shared clonotypes between healthy human individuals. Looking at the study overall: Each donor's CD4 naive and CD4 memory cells filled three plates apiece, CD8 naive two, and CD8 memory one. Study-wide results and limits: Researchers sampled blood only, noting tissue repertoires likely differ. Naive CD4 clonotype sharing across several donors was roughly 5%. The study found lower generation probabilities in non-shared clonotypes than in those shared by all four donors.

The data were produced by immunoSEQ multiplex PCR, yet TCRdb's version contains in-frame clones alone and is incomplete. The table has hundreds of thousands of clones, around 96% seen once. Between the trimmed V and J ends, which lost 0 bases and 7 bases, there was a span of 16 bases. The germline gives CDR1 MDHEN, CDR2 SYDVKM. This CDR3 comprises 15 residues. The specimen sequenced was memory CD8+ T cells sorted from blood. The subset: CD45RO+ cells pooled with CCR7-negative TemRA cells. The V gene is TRBV28, the J gene TRBJ2-7; possible D gene TRBD2, 6 bases. The clonotype comes from a man younger than 40 in good health. The CDR3 DNA reads as TGTGCCAGCAGTTTATGGGGCGGGGCATCCTTTGAGCAGTACTTC. This gives the protein CASSLWGGASFEQYF.